The 13 T cell receptor beta chains below come from one sample, sequenced in a study of OX40 agonist ivuxolimab in advanced cancers. Library method: the immunoSEQ multiplex PCR assay. Entries here come from immuneACCESS through TCRdb and include only in-frame sequences with V and J called. Some clones fail to appear in such tables; in the studies checked, an unresolved V gene covers under half of the shortfall, and the cause of the remainder is unknown. This sample lists fewer than 35,000 clones; approximately 87% were detected once. Of the sample, roughly a third is held by the ten largest clones. This sample comprised CD4+ or CD8+ T cells sorted from blood, obtained in a trial of the OX40 agonist ivuxolimab. Receptor source: an adult with an advanced solid tumor such as melanoma, head and neck, liver or kidney cancer.

The V gene is TRBV5-6, the J gene TRBJ2-7; D is perhaps TRBD2 (5 bases). The CDR3 loop spans 15 amino acids. Germline V lookup: CDR1 SGHDT, CDR2 YYEEEE. V was trimmed by 2 bases and J by 4 bases, leaving 16 bases between them. CDR3 amino acids: CASSFVNSDLYEQYF. The CDR3 DNA reads TGTGCCAGCAGCTTCGTAAATAGCGACCTTTACGAGCAGTACTTC.

The chain joins TRBV7-9 to TRBJ2-7; possible D gene TRBD2, 5 bases. Trimming removed 5 bases from V and 2 bases from J, with 16 bases in between. Germline CDR1 SEHNR, CDR2 FQNEAQ (reference sequence). CDR3 length: 15 amino acids. The chain's CDR3 is CASSLGSGSPYEQYF. The CDR3 nucleotides read TGTGCCAGCAGCCTGGGGAGCGGAAGCCCCTACGAGCAGTACTTC.

The chain couples TRBV28 to TRBJ2-7, with 9 bases lining up with TRBD1. V lost 5 bases, J lost 6 bases, and 5 bases stayed unmatched. CDR3 length: 13 amino acids. The V gene's germline CDR1 is MDHEN and CDR2 SYDVKM. For the CDR3, the DNA is TGTGCCAGCAGTCCGGGACAGGGTTTCGAGCAGTACTTC. It codes for CASSPGQGFEQYF.

This chain uses TRBV19 with TRBJ2-1; D is ambiguous. The germline gives CDR1 LNHDA, CDR2 SQIVND (reference sequence). The CDR3 runs to 14 residues. The V end lost 4 bases, the J end lost 7 bases, and 14 bases lay between the germline ends. The CDR3 region has the DNA TGTGCCAGTAGTACTATGACTGGTGGGAATGAGCAGTTCTTC. Residues: CASSTMTGGNEQFF.

The V and J genes are TRBV7-9 and TRBJ1-2; 7 nucleotides line up with TRBD1. The CDR3 has 13 residues. From germline, CDR1 is SEHNR and CDR2 FQNEAQ (reference sequence). Trimming at V came to 3 bases and at J to 9 bases, leaving 7 bases not matched to a gene. The CDR3 here is CASSFSKDRSYTF. Written as DNA, the CDR3 is TGTGCCAGCAGCTTTTCAAAGGACAGGAGCTACACCTTC. Using reference TRBV7-9 and TRBJ1-2 for the parts outside the CDR3, the full variable domain is DTGVSQNPRHKITKRGQNVTFRCDPISEHNRLYWYRQTLGQGPEFLTYFQNEAQLEKSRLLSDRFSAERPKGSFSTLEIQRTEQGDSAMYLCASSFSKDRSYTFGSGTRLTVV.

This chain joins TRBV5-3 and TRBJ2-1; either TRBD1 or TRBD2 may supply D (5 bases each). TRBV5-3 is treated as an ORF (open reading frame) with a function not yet certain. V lost 0 bases and J 7 bases, leaving 14 bases between the germline ends. This CDR3 is built from 15 residues. The CDR3 DNA sequence: TGTGCCAGAAGCTTGGCAGGGCTAGCTGGGAATGAGCAGTTCTTC. Translating gives CARSLAGLAGNEQFF.

This rearrangement joins TRBV27 to TRBJ2-3; 7 bases map to TRBD1. Germline V gene lookup returns CDR1 MNHEY and CDR2 SMNVEV (reference sequence). Trimming at V came to 5 bases and at J to 2 bases, leaving 10 bases not matched to a gene. The length of the CDR3 is 16 residues. CDR3 bases: TGTGCCAGCAGTCCGACGGGACAGCTTATCACAGATACGCAGTATTTT. This codes for CASSPTGQLITDTQYF.

The V and J genes are TRBV9 and TRBJ1-2; D uncertain. Trimming removed 4 bases at V and 0 bases at J, with 10 bases between. CDR1 SGDLS and CDR2 YYNGEE come from the germline V gene. There are 14 residues in the CDR3. The CDR3 coding sequence is TGTGCCAGCAGCACCGTAGGTACTAACTATGGCTACACCTTC. This translates into CASSTVGTNYGYTF.

The chain links TRBV10-1 to TRBJ2-1; D unclear. CDR1 is WNHNN and CDR2 is SYGVQD in the germline V gene (reference sequence). Deletions cut 10 bases from V and 0 bases from J, with 10 bases between. The CDR3 length is 13 residues. CDR3 DNA sequence: TGCGCCACACGGGCGAGCTCCTACAATGAGCAGTTCTTC. This encodes CATRASSYNEQFF.

V gene TRBV11-2 combines with J gene TRBJ2-1; D is unclear. Deletions cut 1 base from V and 7 bases from J, with 11 bases between. Looked up from germline, CDR1 is SGHAT and CDR2 is FQNNGV. The CDR3 runs 14 residues. CDR3 bases: TGTGCCAGCAGCTTAGGAAACAATTTAAATGAGCAGTTCTTC. Translating gives CASSLGNNLNEQFF.

The genes are TRBV27 and TRBJ1-2; D is perhaps TRBD1 (5 bases). Trimming took 5 bases from V and 4 from J, leaving 20 bases between them. Germline V lookup: CDR1 MNHEY, CDR2 SMNVEV (reference sequence). The length of the CDR3 is 16 residues. CDR3 nucleotide sequence: TGTGCCAGCAGTCAGGAGGGACTCAGGAAAAGCTATGGCTACACCTTC. As protein: CASSQEGLRKSYGYTF.

This chain's CDR3 is CAISEPGAISNYGYTF. The CDR3 nucleotides are TGTGCCATCAGTGAGCCAGGGGCGATTTCTAACTATGGCTACACCTTC. The chain is built from TRBV10-3 and TRBJ1-2; weak D call: TRBD1 (6 bases). Per germline, CDR1 ENHRY and CDR2 SYGVKD. This CDR3 spans 16 amino acids. Trimming took off 2 bases at V and 0 bases at J, with 13 bases between the two ends.

In DNA, the CDR3 is TGTGCCAGCAGCTTAGCCCGGGTGTATAATTCACCCCTCCACTTT. As protein: CASSLARVYNSPLHF. The chain combines TRBV11-1 with TRBJ1-6; D is uncertain. Germline lookup yields CDR1 SGHAT and CDR2 FQDESV (reference sequence). V was cut by 0 bases and J by 4 bases, with 7 bases left in between. The CDR3 loop spans 15 amino acids.